The 10 T cell receptor beta chains in this list originate from one sample, sequenced in a study of shared clonotypes between healthy human individuals. Sequenced by immunoSEQ multiplex PCR; TCRdb stores in-frame clones only, minus some. This repertoire shows about 510,000 clones, about 75% found once; its top ten account for about an eighth. Sequencing used PBMCs. The receptors shown here come from a woman in her thirties or forties in good health. Some clones in this sample may be carry-over from other donors' samples.

J is TRBJ1-3 and V is TRBV2; D is perhaps TRBD1 (5 bases). V shed 5 bases and J shed 2 bases, with 10 bases lying between them. The CDR3 sequence is 14 residues long. Germline loops: CDR1 SNHLY, CDR2 FYNNEI. The chain's CDR3 is CASSPGFTGNTIYF. The CDR3 bases are TGTGCCAGCAGTCCAGGGTTTACTGGAAACACCATATATTTT.

This clone turned up a few times. The V and J genes are TRBV2 and TRBJ2-7, with 11 nucleotides matching TRBD1. V trimming: 10 bases; J trimming: 0 bases; junction bases outside the gene matches: 2. The CDR3 is 13 amino acids. Germline V CDR1 and CDR2: SNHLY, FYNNEI. CDR3: CATGTGGSYEQYF. The CDR3, as DNA: TGTGCCACCGGGACAGGGGGCTCCTACGAGCAGTACTTC.

The J gene is TRBJ2-2, the V gene TRBV27; TRBD1 agrees at 7 bases. Trimming cost V 6 bases and J 3 bases; bases outside gene matches: 7. Germline loops: CDR1 MNHEY, CDR2 SMNVEV (reference sequence). The CDR3 contains 15 residues. Written as DNA, the CDR3 is TGTGCCAGCAGCCCGGGACAGAGGGACACCGGGGAGCTGTTTTTT. Its protein is CASSPGQRDTGELFF.

The rearrangement links TRBV2 to TRBJ2-4, with D perhaps TRBD1 (5 bases). The germline V gene has CDR1 SNHLY and CDR2 FYNNEI. V was shortened by 1 base and J by 0 bases, with 7 bases between the two germline ends. The CDR3 contains 15 residues. The CDR3: CASSEVRGAKNIQYF. As DNA, the CDR3 is TGTGCCAGCAGTGAAGTAAGGGGAGCCAAAAACATTCAGTACTTC.

The chain employs TRBV28 and TRBJ2-7, with no clear D. Germline CDR1 and CDR2: MDHEN and SYDVKM. CDR3 length: 12 amino acids. The ends were cut back, 7 bases at V and 3 bases at J, with 10 bases in the middle. CDR3 DNA sequence: TGTGCCAGCACCCCAGATTACTACGAGCAGTACTTC. Residues: CASTPDYYEQYF.

This clone was seen ten or more times. This chain links TRBV6-5 with TRBJ2-1; TRBD1 aligns across 10 bases. The V segment lost 5 bases and the J segment 8 bases; nucleotides outside the gene matches: 9. The CDR3 consists of 15 residues. Looked up from germline, CDR1 is MNHEY and CDR2 is SVGAGI. Here the CDR3 DNA reads TGTGCCAGCAGTCGAGACAGGGGGCTCGTCTATGAGCAGTTCTTC. This sequence encodes CASSRDRGLVYEQFF.

The chain uses TRBV19 and TRBJ1-2, with 7 bases aligning to TRBD1. Trimming at V came to 6 bases and at J to 3 bases, leaving 7 bases not matched to a gene. The CDR3 length is 14 residues. Per the germline V gene, CDR1 is LNHDA and CDR2 is SQIVND (reference sequence). The CDR3 reads CASSRQGTDYGYTF. The CDR3 DNA follows: TGTGCCAGTAGCAGACAGGGTACTGACTATGGCTACACCTTC.

Points on this clone: Given a much more abundant clone one base away, this may be a read error. Other DNA variants within this sample encode the same CDR3. The rearrangement joins TRBV9 to TRBJ1-2; D might be TRBD1 (5 bases). Trimming took off 5 bases at V and 3 bases at J, with 17 bases between the two ends. This CDR3 region has 15 residues. CDR1 is SGDLS, CDR2 YYNGEE, per germline. The CDR3 nucleotides read TGTGCCAGCAGTGTCGGGGGGATCAGGGACTATGGCTACACCTTC. It is translated as CASSVGGIRDYGYTF. Drawing the rest from reference TRBV9 and TRBJ1-2, the complete variable domain is DSGVTQTPKHLITATGQRVTLRCSPRSGDLSVYWYQQSLDQGLQFLIQYYNGEERAKGNILERFSAQQFPDLHSELNLSSLELGDSALYFCASSVGGIRDYGYTFGSGTRLTVV.

In nucleotides, the CDR3 is TGTGCCAGCAGCCCCCGACATCCGCGGGACCTATTCGGGGCGAATACGCAGTATTTT. Protein sequence: CASSPRHPRDLFGANTQYF. V and J are TRBV14 and TRBJ2-3; TRBD2 might be the D (6 bases). CDR3 size: 19 residues. Trimming cost V 4 bases and J 7 bases, with 30 bases left between them. Germline V lookup: CDR1 SGHDN, CDR2 FVKESK.

The chain links TRBV7-9 to TRBJ1-1; no definite D call. With 7 bases removed from V and 6 bases from J, the gap between germline ends came to 9 bases. The germline V gene has CDR1 SEHNR and CDR2 FQNEAQ (reference sequence). This CDR3 has 11 residues. The CDR3: CASIPPPEAFF. The CDR3 coding sequence is TGTGCCAGCATCCCCCCCCCTGAAGCTTTCTTT.